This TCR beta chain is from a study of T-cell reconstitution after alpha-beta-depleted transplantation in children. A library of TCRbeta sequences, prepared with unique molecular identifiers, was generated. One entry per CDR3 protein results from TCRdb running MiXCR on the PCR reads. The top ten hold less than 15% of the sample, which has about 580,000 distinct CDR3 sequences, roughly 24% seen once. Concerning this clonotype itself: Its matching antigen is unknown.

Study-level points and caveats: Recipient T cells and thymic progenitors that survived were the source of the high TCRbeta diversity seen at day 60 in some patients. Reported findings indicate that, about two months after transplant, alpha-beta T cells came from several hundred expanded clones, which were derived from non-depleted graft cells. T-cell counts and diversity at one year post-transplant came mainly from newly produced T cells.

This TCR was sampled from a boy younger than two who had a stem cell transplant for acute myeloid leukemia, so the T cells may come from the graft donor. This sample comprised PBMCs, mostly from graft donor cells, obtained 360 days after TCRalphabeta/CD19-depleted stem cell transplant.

The CDR3, as DNA: TGTGCCAGCAGCTTAGCGCCCGCCGGACAGGGGCCCTACGAGCAGTACTTC. Encoded protein: CASSLAPAGQGPYEQYF. The chain combines TRBV7-2 with TRBJ2-7, with 9 bases fitting TRBD1. This CDR3 spans 17 amino acids. From germline, CDR1 is SGHTA and CDR2 FQGNSA. Germline trimming cut 0 bases from V and 2 bases from J; bases unmatched to any gene: 8.